These T cell receptor beta chains were read from a single sample in a study of control samples from healthy donors and cancer patients. TCRdb keeps only in-frame clones here, not all; method: immunoSEQ multiplex PCR. Here the sample spans some 130,000 clones, more than 80% being singletons. Material: blood. These TCRs come from a man aged 18 to 35 in good health. Each CDR3 is given with its conserved first and last residue. A D gene is named only where the DNA matches it firmly. Only part of the rows carry a size: once, few, many, or a class if the clone is expanded.

j_call | clone_size | v_call | d_call | cdr3_aa | cdr3_nt
TRBJ2-5 | once | TRBV10-3 | NA | CAISGGRGDQETQYF | TGTGCCATCAGTGGGGGGAGAGGGGACCAAGAGACCCAGTACTTC
TRBJ2-1 | NA | TRBV11-2 | TRBD2 | CASSLVVASGLEQFF | TGTGCCAGCAGCTTAGTGGTTGCTAGCGGGCTTGAGCAGTTCTTC
TRBJ1-1 | NA | TRBV18 | NA | CASSSSGGTEAFF | TGTGCCAGCTCCTCGTCTGGGGGCACTGAAGCTTTCTTT
TRBJ1-3 | NA | TRBV7-9 | NA | CASSLTPGRTIYF | TGTGCCAGCAGCTTAACCCCGGGGAGGACCATATATTTT
TRBJ2-1 | NA | TRBV2 | TRBD1 | CASTLGQGGEQFF | TGTGCCAGCACCTTAGGACAGGGAGGAGAGCAGTTCTTC
TRBJ1-6 | few | TRBV30 | NA | CAWSPRDKNSPLHF | TGTGCCTGGAGTCCCCGGGACAAAAATTCACCCCTCCACTTT
TRBJ1-2 | NA | TRBV28 | NA | CASSSRWGYTF | TGTGCCAGCAGTTCCCGGTGGGGCTACACCTTC
TRBJ2-7 | NA | TRBV19 | NA | CASSLGPSSSYEQYF | TGTGCCAGTAGTCTCGGGCCCTCGTCTTCCTACGAGCAGTACTTC
TRBJ2-3 | NA | TRBV6-1 | NA | CASSDFSTDTQYF | TGTGCCAGCAGTGATTTCTCCACAGATACGCAGTATTTT
TRBJ2-5 | NA | TRBV11-3 | TRBD2 | CASSSGLAGQETQYF | TGTGCCAGCAGCTCGGGACTAGCGGGGCAAGAGACCCAGTACTTC
TRBJ1-5 | NA | TRBV30 | TRBD1 | CAWSRTGINQPQHF | TGTGCCTGGAGCAGGACAGGGATCAATCAGCCCCAGCATTTT
TRBJ1-6 | NA | TRBV10-3 | TRBD1 | CAIRPGQGDNSPLHF | TGTGCCATCAGACCGGGACAGGGGGACAATTCACCCCTCCACTTT
TRBJ1-1 | NA | TRBV6-6 | TRBD1 | CASSLTGGPEAFF | TGTGCCAGCAGTTTAACAGGGGGTCCTGAAGCTTTCTTT
TRBJ1-6 | NA | TRBV19 | TRBD1 | CASSTTGGAPLHF | TGTGCCAGTAGTACCACAGGGGGTGCACCCCTCCACTTT
TRBJ2-2 | NA | TRBV2 | NA | CASSEQGKNTGELFF | TGTGCCAGCAGTGAACAGGGCAAGAACACCGGGGAGCTGTTTTTT
TRBJ1-5 | NA | TRBV6-2/TRBV6-3 | NA | CASSNPTSAQPQHF | TGTGCCAGCAGCAACCCTACGTCGGCCCAGCCCCAGCATTTT
TRBJ1-6 | NA | TRBV5-4 | NA | CASSVNGITNSPLHF | TGTGCCAGCAGCGTAAACGGGATTACTAATTCACCCCTCCACTTT
TRBJ2-3 | NA | TRBV7-2 | TRBD2 | CASSSSGGAADTQYF | TGTGCCAGCAGCTCCTCCGGGGGGGCCGCAGATACGCAGTATTTT
TRBJ1-2 | NA | TRBV6-1 | NA | CASSEWGDYGYTF | TGTGCCAGCAGTGAATGGGGGGACTATGGCTACACCTTC
TRBJ1-2 | NA | TRBV19 | NA | CASSSLGGRGYTF | TGTGCCAGTAGTTCCCTCGGGGGCCGGGGCTACACCTTC
TRBJ2-1 | NA | TRBV27 | TRBD2 | CASSSASGGAYDEQFF | TGTGCCAGCAGTTCCGCTAGCGGGGGCGCCTACGATGAGCAGTTCTTC
TRBJ2-1 | NA | TRBV29-1 | NA | CSVDGAYNEQFF | TGCAGCGTTGACGGAGCATACAATGAGCAGTTCTTC
TRBJ2-6 | NA | TRBV10-3 | NA | CAISEHTGANVLTF | TGTGCCATCAGTGAGCATACTGGGGCCAACGTCCTGACTTTC
TRBJ2-5 | NA | TRBV4-2 | NA | CASSQDGTADETQYF | TGTGCCAGCAGCCAAGACGGCACGGCGGACGAGACCCAGTACTTC
TRBJ1-2 | NA | TRBV5-1 | NA | CASSPGSQGLGYTF | TGCGCCAGCAGCCCGGGGTCTCAGGGTCTTGGCTACACCTTC
TRBJ1-1 | NA | TRBV10-2 | NA | CASSAQTGNTEAFF | TGCGCCAGCAGTGCCCAGACAGGGAACACTGAAGCTTTCTTT
TRBJ2-7 | NA | TRBV10-2 | NA | CASTETPAYEQYF | TGCGCCAGCACCGAGACTCCTGCCTACGAGCAGTACTTC
TRBJ1-2 | NA | TRBV7-8 | TRBD1 | CASSRQGDASSGYTF | TGTGCCAGCAGCCGACAGGGGGATGCTAGTTCTGGCTACACCTTC
TRBJ2-2 | NA | TRBV30 | NA | CAWSGPGGELFF | TGTGCCTGGAGTGGGCCGGGCGGGGAGCTGTTTTTT
TRBJ1-5 | NA | TRBV6-5 | TRBD1 | CASRTGHNQPQHF | TGTGCCAGCCGGACAGGCCACAATCAGCCCCAGCATTTT
TRBJ1-4 | NA | TRBV29-1 | TRBD1 | CSVSQGRREKLFF | TGCAGCGTATCACAGGGGAGGCGTGAAAAACTGTTTTTT
TRBJ1-2 | NA | TRBV7-9 | NA | CASSLSMGDSGYTF | TGTGCCAGCAGCCTTAGTATGGGGGATTCTGGCTACACCTTC
TRBJ1-5 | NA | TRBV28 | NA | CASSDSGQPQHF | TGTGCCAGCAGTGACAGCGGGCAGCCCCAGCATTTT
TRBJ2-3 | NA | TRBV4-1 | NA | CASSQPGSGDTQYF | TGCGCCAGCAGCCAACCGGGTTCTGGAGATACGCAGTATTTT
TRBJ2-1 | NA | TRBV24-1 | TRBD1 | CATSVQGSDEQFF | TGTGCCACCAGCGTACAGGGGAGCGATGAGCAGTTCTTC
TRBJ1-5 | NA | TRBV19 | NA | CASSKTGSNQPQHF | TGTGCCAGTAGTAAGACGGGAAGCAATCAGCCCCAGCATTTT
TRBJ1-1 | NA | TRBV7-3 | NA | CASSLNAGGAYTEAFF | TGTGCCAGCAGCTTAAACGCTGGGGGCGCGTACACTGAAGCTTTCTTT
TRBJ2-3 | NA | TRBV5-1 | TRBD2 | CASSLGFRLAGGSTDTQYF | TGCGCCAGCAGCTTGGGTTTTAGACTAGCGGGGGGGAGCACAGATACGCAGTATTTT
TRBJ2-2 | NA | TRBV6-5 | NA | CASRPWEDTGELFF | TGTGCCAGCAGACCCTGGGAAGACACCGGGGAGCTGTTTTTT
TRBJ2-7 | once | TRBV7-2 | NA | CASSLVSAIYEQYF | TGTGCCAGCAGCTTAGTGAGCGCTATCTACGAGCAGTACTTC
TRBJ2-1 | NA | TRBV11-3 | NA | CASSAWEEYNEQFF | TGTGCCAGCAGCGCCTGGGAGGAATACAATGAGCAGTTCTTC
TRBJ2-5 | NA | TRBV7-2 | NA | CASSLVGGSRETQYF | TGTGCCAGCAGCTTAGTAGGGGGGAGTCGAGAGACCCAGTACTTC
TRBJ2-2 | NA | TRBV11-2 | NA | CASSPIATGELFF | TGTGCCAGCAGCCCAATCGCCACCGGGGAGCTGTTTTTT
TRBJ2-2 | few | TRBV19 | TRBD2 | CASSTSGVTGELFF | TGTGCCAGTAGTACTAGCGGGGTCACCGGGGAGCTGTTTTTT
TRBJ2-1 | NA | TRBV3-1/TRBV3-2 | TRBD2 | CASSDQLAVDEQFF | TGTGCCAGCAGCGACCAACTAGCGGTCGATGAGCAGTTCTTC
TRBJ1-5 | NA | TRBV28 | NA | CASSPTLGEKGQPQHF | TGTGCCAGCAGTCCCACCCTGGGGGAGAAGGGTCAGCCCCAGCATTTT
TRBJ1-5 | NA | TRBV15 | NA | CATSKDSKRNQPQHF | TGTGCCACCAGCAAGGACAGTAAACGCAATCAGCCCCAGCATTTT
TRBJ2-3 | NA | TRBV9 | TRBD2 | CASSVGISGMLDTQYF | TGTGCCAGCAGCGTAGGGATTAGCGGGATGCTGGATACGCAGTATTTT
TRBJ1-4 | NA | TRBV5-4 | NA | CASSLGTGFHNEKLFF | TGTGCCAGCAGCTTGGGCACAGGGTTTCATAATGAAAAACTGTTTTTT
TRBJ1-6 | NA | TRBV4-1 | NA | CASSQGGPGFRNSPLHF | TGCGCCAGCAGCCAAGGTGGGCCTGGGTTTCGGAATTCACCCCTCCACTTT
TRBJ2-1 | NA | TRBV29-1 | TRBD2 | CSARTSGYNEQFF | TGCAGCGCCCGGACTAGCGGCTACAATGAGCAGTTCTTC
TRBJ2-6 | NA | TRBV18 | TRBD1 | CASSQSGTVASSGANVLTF | TGTGCCAGCTCACAGTCCGGGACAGTAGCGAGCTCTGGGGCCAACGTCCTGACTTTC
TRBJ1-5 | NA | TRBV18 | NA | CASSPPDEPQHF | TGTGCCAGCTCACCACCGGATGAGCCCCAGCATTTT
TRBJ2-3 | NA | TRBV9 | NA | CASSVGGTDTQYF | TGTGCCAGCAGCGTAGGAGGTACAGATACGCAGTATTTT
TRBJ2-7 | NA | TRBV9 | NA | CASSASNSYEQYF | TGTGCCAGCAGCGCGTCAAACTCCTACGAGCAGTACTTC